The entry below gives a single T cell receptor beta chain sequence along with its context. This sample stems from a study of blood T cell repertoires in COVID-19. Authors' methods: The authors estimated nucleated cell counts from reference gene primer amplification. Some clones are missing from TCRdb's copy, which holds only in-frame ones; the method was immunoSEQ multiplex PCR. Clone size and the V and J calls come from that table; the DNA yielded D and trimming. The sample lists just over 250,000 clones, about 80% seen once, with 3.5% to 5% in the top ten. In terms of age and location, participants ranged from about 18 to 90 years and lived in about 25 US areas. The origin of this receptor is a young man with acute COVID-19. Specimen: PBMCs or T cells enriched from blood (not recorded which).

This chain's CDR3 is CASSEGGGRRNTIYF. The CDR3 DNA follows: TGTGCCAGCAGTGAAGGCGGGGGGCGAAGAAACACCATATATTTT. The J gene is TRBJ1-3, the V gene TRBV2; tentative D call: TRBD1 (6 bases). Between the trimmed V and J ends, which lost 1 base and 5 bases, there was a span of 12 bases. This CDR3 has 15 amino acids. CDR1 is SNHLY and CDR2 is FYNNEI in the germline V gene.